This is a list of T cell receptor beta chains from one sample in a study of blood T cell repertoires in COVID-19. Here immunoSEQ multiplex PCR was the method, and the copy in TCRdb shows in-frame clones only, minus some. The sample lists 210,000 or so clones, roughly nine tenths occurring once. The sequenced sample consisted of peripheral blood. These receptors came from a man aged 35 to 55 with acute or convalescent COVID-19. The conserved cysteine and the conserved F or W are not part of the CDR3 here. Clone size appears in some rows only: once, few, many, or a class for an expanded clone.

V,size,CDR3
TRBV19,-,ASSAGGGYEQY
TRBV7-9,-,ASSIQGRDQPQH
TRBV3-1/TRBV3-2,-,ASSRTGGGEETQY
TRBV19,-,ASSIDGGPPDTQY
TRBV18,-,ASSRGPNTDTQY
TRBV21-1,few,ASSTRAPTAYYGYT
TRBV7-9,once,ASSSTGVSYEQY
TRBV27,once,ASSPRGAWEQF
TRBV6-2/TRBV6-3,-,ASSSQGNQPQH
TRBV20-1,-,SASSTSGGYNEQF
TRBV27,-,ASRTTSGITEAF
TRBV30,once,AWGLGQGPYEQY
TRBV7-2,few,ASSLAGAGVGSYNSPLH
TRBV4-1,-,ASSASSGLLQETQY
TRBV15,-,ATSRVAGQETQY
TRBV25-1,-,ASSGGSGTEAF
TRBV6-1,-,ASSEATDSYEQY
TRBV2,-,ASKRTGGGEQY